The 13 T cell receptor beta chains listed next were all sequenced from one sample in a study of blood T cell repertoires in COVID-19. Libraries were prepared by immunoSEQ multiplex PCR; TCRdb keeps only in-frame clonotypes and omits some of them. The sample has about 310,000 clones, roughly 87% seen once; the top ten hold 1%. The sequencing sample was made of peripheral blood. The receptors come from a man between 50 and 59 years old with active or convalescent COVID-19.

The DNA for the CDR3 is TGTGCCAGCAGCCCCAGGAGGGATGAGCAGTTCTTC. This translates into CASSPRRDEQFF. The chain links TRBV7-9 to TRBJ2-1; maybe TRBD2 (6 bases). Trimming stripped 5 bases from V and 8 bases from J, with 10 bases between. This CDR3 comprises 12 residues. Germline CDR1 reads SEHNR; CDR2 reads FQNEAQ (reference sequence).

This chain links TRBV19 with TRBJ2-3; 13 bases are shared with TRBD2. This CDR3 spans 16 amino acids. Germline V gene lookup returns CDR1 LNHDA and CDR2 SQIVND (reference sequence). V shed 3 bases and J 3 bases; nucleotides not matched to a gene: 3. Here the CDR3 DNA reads TGTGCCAGTAGTATGGGACTAGCGGGGTATACAGATACGCAGTATTTT. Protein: CASSMGLAGYTDTQYF.

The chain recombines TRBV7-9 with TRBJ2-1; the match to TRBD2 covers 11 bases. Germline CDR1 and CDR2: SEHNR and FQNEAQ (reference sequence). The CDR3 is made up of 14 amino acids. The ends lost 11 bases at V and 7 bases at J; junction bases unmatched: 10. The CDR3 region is CAGGLAGGGNEQFF. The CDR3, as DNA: TGTGCCGGAGGACTAGCGGGTGGGGGGAATGAGCAGTTCTTC.

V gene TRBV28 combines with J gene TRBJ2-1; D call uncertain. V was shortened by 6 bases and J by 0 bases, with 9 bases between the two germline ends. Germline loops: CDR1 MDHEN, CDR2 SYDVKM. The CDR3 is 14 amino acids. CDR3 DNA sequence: TGTGCCAGCAGACAAGGAGCCTCCTACAATGAGCAGTTCTTC. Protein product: CASRQGASYNEQFF.

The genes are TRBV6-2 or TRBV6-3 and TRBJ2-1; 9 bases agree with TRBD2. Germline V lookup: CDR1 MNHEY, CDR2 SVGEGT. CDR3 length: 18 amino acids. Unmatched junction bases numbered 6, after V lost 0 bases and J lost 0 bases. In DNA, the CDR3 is TGTGCCAGCAGTTACTCGGCCCTTAGCGGGGGCTCCTACAATGAGCAGTTCTTC. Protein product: CASSYSALSGGSYNEQFF.

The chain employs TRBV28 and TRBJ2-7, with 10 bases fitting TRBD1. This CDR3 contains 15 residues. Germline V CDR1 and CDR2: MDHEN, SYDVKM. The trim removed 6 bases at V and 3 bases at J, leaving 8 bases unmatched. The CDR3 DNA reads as TGTGCCAGCAGGCCGACAGGGGGCGCTTTCTACGAGCAGTACTTC. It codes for CASRPTGGAFYEQYF.

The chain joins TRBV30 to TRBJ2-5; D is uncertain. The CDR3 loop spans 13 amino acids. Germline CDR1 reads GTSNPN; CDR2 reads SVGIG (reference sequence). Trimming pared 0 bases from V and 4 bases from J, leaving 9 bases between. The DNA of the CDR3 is TGTGCCTGGAGTGTCCAAGCAGGAGAGACCCAGTACTTC. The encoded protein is CAWSVQAGETQYF.

The CDR3 loop reads CASSSGQGATGELFF. The CDR3 DNA is TGTGCCAGCAGTTCGGGACAGGGGGCGACCGGGGAGCTGTTTTTT. The J gene is TRBJ2-2, the V gene TRBV6-2 or TRBV6-3, with TRBD1 identical over 12 bases. V was pared by 4 bases and J by 5 bases, with 2 bases of the junction left unmatched. CDR3 length equals 15 residues. Germline V CDR1 and CDR2: MNHEY, SVGEGT.

This CDR3 is CASSDASYGYTF. CDR3 DNA: TGTGCCAGCAGTGATGCCAGCTATGGCTACACCTTC. V is TRBV6-4 and J is TRBJ1-2, with D uncertain. The ends were cut back, 3 bases at V and 4 bases at J, with 6 bases in the middle. CDR1 is MRHNA, CDR2 SNTAGT, per germline. The CDR3 contains 12 residues.

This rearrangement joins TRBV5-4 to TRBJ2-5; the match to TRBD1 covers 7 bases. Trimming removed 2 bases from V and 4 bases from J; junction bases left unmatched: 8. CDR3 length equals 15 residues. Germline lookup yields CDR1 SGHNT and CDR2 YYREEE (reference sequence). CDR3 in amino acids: CASSFPTGSGETQYF. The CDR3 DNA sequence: TGTGCCAGCAGCTTCCCGACAGGGTCTGGAGAGACCCAGTACTTC.

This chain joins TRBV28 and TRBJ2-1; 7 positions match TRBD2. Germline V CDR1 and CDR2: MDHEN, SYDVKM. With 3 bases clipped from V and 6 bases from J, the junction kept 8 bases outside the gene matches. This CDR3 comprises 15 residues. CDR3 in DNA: TGTGCCAGCAGTTTGGGAGGGAGGGCTCGCAATGAGCAGTTCTTC. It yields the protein CASSLGGRARNEQFF.

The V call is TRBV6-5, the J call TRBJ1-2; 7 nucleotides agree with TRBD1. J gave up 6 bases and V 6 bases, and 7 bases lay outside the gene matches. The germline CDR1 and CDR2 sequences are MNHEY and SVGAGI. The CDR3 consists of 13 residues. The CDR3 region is CASRLQGSDGYTF. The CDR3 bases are TGTGCCAGCAGGTTACAGGGGTCGGATGGCTACACCTTC.

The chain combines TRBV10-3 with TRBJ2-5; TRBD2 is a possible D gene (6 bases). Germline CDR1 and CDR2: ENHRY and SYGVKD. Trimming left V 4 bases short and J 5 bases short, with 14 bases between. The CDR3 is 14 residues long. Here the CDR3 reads CAISGQGGGETQYF. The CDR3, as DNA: TGTGCCATCAGTGGGCAAGGTGGAGGGGAGACCCAGTACTTC.